This T cell receptor beta chain stems from a study of cytomegalovirus exposure and HLA in healthy donors. V lost 2 bases and J lost 4; bases outside the gene matches: 8. This CDR3 is built from 15 residues. Germline CDR1 is SGHDT and CDR2 is YYEEEE. Here immunoSEQ multiplex PCR was the method, and the copy in TCRdb shows in-frame clones only, minus some. The repertoire holds approximately 120,000 clones, with just under 95% as singletons. General study points: Reports credit the classifier with highly specific, highly sensitive diagnosis of cytomegalovirus status. Altogether, about 160 TCR beta chains were recorded as cytomegalovirus-associated. Rare TCR sequences predominated, though certain public TCRs were found in many donors.

To note about this clone: Its matching antigen is unknown.

The approximately 120-subject validation cohort, separate from the roughly 670-subject first cohort, included the donors. Input material: PBMCs. The clonotype originates from a young woman in good health and CMV-seronegative. The V and J genes are TRBV5-6 and TRBJ1-2; 7 bases agree with TRBD1. CDR3 bases: TGTGCCAGCAGCTTCGGACAGGATACTCCCTATGGCTACACCTTC. The encoded protein is CASSFGQDTPYGYTF.